This TCR beta chain was documented in a study of patients and donors after allogeneic stem cell transplantation. The germline V and J ends were trimmed by 1 base and 0 bases, with 16 bases remaining between them. Germline V CDR1 and CDR2: SEHNR, FQNEAQ (reference sequence). The CDR3 spans 17 residues. This clonotype was detected once. From the RT-PCR reads, TCRdb called clonotypes with MiXCR, one entry per CDR3 protein. The data contain approximately 200,000 distinct CDR3 sequences, less than 45% of them seen just once; the ten biggest clones take up around 35%. The sample taken for sequencing was blood, either unsorted or a sorted T cell fraction (not recorded which). The gene calls are TRBV7-9 and TRBJ2-7; tentatively, D is TRBD2 (5 bases). The clonotype was recovered from a human donor who was either an allogeneic HSCT recipient or a stem cell or donor lymphocyte infusion donor (not recorded which). It is not recorded whose cells these are; they may come from a transplant donor. CDR3 in DNA: TGTGCCAGCAGCTTAGAGAGGGCCTTTGCAACCTCCTACGAGCAGTACTTC. Protein product: CASSLERAFATSYEQYF.